Each of the 9 T cell receptor beta chains below was sequenced from the same sample in a study of radiation and T cells in renal cell carcinoma. Time point reported: blood 2 weeks post-SBRT. Treatment noted: 15 Gy SBRT to primary tumor, nephrectomy 4 weeks later. Clones were sequenced by immunoSEQ multiplex PCR, and TCRdb holds only the in-frame ones, with some missing. Seen here are about 130,000 clones, 88% observed once, and the top ten hold more than 5%. The sequenced sample was blood, obtained from a patient whose treatment included radiotherapy and nephrectomy. The receptors originated from a woman aged 70 to 79 with renal cell carcinoma.

This rearrangement joins TRBV30 to TRBJ1-5; D is uncertain. This CDR3 has 12 residues. The germline V gene encodes CDR1 GTSNPN and CDR2 SVGIG (reference sequence). V was pared by 1 base and J by 6 bases, with 7 bases between. The CDR3 nucleotides read TGTGCCTGGAGTGGCTCCGCTCAGCCCCAGCATTTT. This translates into CAWSGSAQPQHF.

This rearrangement joins TRBV2 to TRBJ2-2, with D maybe TRBD1 (5 bases). Trimming shortened V by 4 bases and J by 8 bases, and 14 bases separated the two germline ends. The length of the CDR3 is 14 residues. Per the germline V gene, CDR1 is SNHLY and CDR2 is FYNNEI. This chain's CDR3 is CASSATQGYGELFF. The CDR3 bases are TGTGCCAGCAGTGCAACGCAGGGCTATGGGGAGCTGTTTTTT.

The J gene is TRBJ1-4, the V gene TRBV5-1; no reliable D call. The CDR3 contains 15 residues. Germline V CDR1 and CDR2: SGHRS, YFSETQ. The V and J ends lost 2 bases and 7 bases respectively, with 15 bases between them. CDR3 nucleotide sequence: TGCGCCAGCAGCTTTTCGGGCAAGGTAACTGAAAAACTGTTTTTT. Protein: CASSFSGKVTEKLFF.

J is TRBJ2-7 and V is TRBV5-1, with a tentative D call TRBD2 (7 bases). Germline assignment: CDR1 SGHRS and CDR2 YFSETQ. Between the trimmed V and J ends, which lost 3 bases and 0 bases, there was a span of 13 bases. The CDR3 has 15 residues. CDR3: CASSSGGHSSYEQYF. For the CDR3, the DNA is TGCGCCAGCAGCTCCGGGGGGCACAGCTCCTACGAGCAGTACTTC.

This clone came up a few times. V gene TRBV5-8 combines with J gene TRBJ2-2, with D maybe TRBD1 (6 bases). The ends were cut back, 4 bases at V and 4 bases at J, with 11 bases in the middle. CDR1 and CDR2 (germline): SGHTS, YDEGEE. The CDR3 contains 14 residues. The CDR3 DNA reads as TGTGCCAGCAGCCTGACAGGATTCACCGGGGAGCTGTTTTTT. This sequence encodes CASSLTGFTGELFF.

The rearrangement uses TRBV19 and TRBJ1-2, with no clear D. Germline loops: CDR1 LNHDA, CDR2 SQIVND (reference sequence). Trimming stripped 7 bases from V and 2 bases from J, with 11 bases between. The CDR3 contains 13 residues. The CDR3 nucleotides read TGTGCCAGTAACAAAGGGATCAACTATGGCTACACCTTC. It codes for CASNKGINYGYTF.

This chain joins TRBV5-1 and TRBJ1-2; a weak D match, TRBD1 (5 bases). Trimming shortened V by 1 base and J by 1 base, and 8 bases separated the two germline ends. CDR3 length: 14 amino acids. Germline V gene data show CDR1 as SGHRS and CDR2 as YFSETQ. This chain's CDR3 is CASSLSQGNYGYTF. The CDR3 coding sequence is TGCGCCAGCAGCTTGTCCCAGGGTAACTATGGCTACACCTTC.

V is TRBV9 and J is TRBJ2-2; possibly TRBD2 for D (6 bases). This CDR3 contains 15 residues. Germline CDR1 SGDLS, CDR2 YYNGEE. Trimming pared 3 bases from V and 7 bases from J, leaving 16 bases between. DNA for the CDR3: TGTGCCAGCAGCGAGGGGACTCGAACGGACGGGGAGCTGTTTTTT. It specifies CASSEGTRTDGELFF. Looking up the rest from reference TRBV9 and TRBJ2-2 gives the full variable domain: DSGVTQTPKHLITATGQRVTLRCSPRSGDLSVYWYQQSLDQGLQFLIQYYNGEERAKGNILERFSAQQFPDLHSELNLSSLELGDSALYFCASSEGTRTDGELFFGEGSRLTVL.

This chain connects TRBV6-6 to TRBJ1-3; TRBD1 might be the D (6 bases). Germline V lookup: CDR1 MNHNY, CDR2 SVGAGI (reference sequence). This CDR3 spans 16 amino acids. The V and J ends lost 5 bases and 0 bases respectively, with 14 bases between them. The CDR3 DNA reads as TGTGCCAGCAGTCCCGAGGGGGTAGCCTCTGGAAACACCATATATTTT. Its translation is CASSPEGVASGNTIYF.